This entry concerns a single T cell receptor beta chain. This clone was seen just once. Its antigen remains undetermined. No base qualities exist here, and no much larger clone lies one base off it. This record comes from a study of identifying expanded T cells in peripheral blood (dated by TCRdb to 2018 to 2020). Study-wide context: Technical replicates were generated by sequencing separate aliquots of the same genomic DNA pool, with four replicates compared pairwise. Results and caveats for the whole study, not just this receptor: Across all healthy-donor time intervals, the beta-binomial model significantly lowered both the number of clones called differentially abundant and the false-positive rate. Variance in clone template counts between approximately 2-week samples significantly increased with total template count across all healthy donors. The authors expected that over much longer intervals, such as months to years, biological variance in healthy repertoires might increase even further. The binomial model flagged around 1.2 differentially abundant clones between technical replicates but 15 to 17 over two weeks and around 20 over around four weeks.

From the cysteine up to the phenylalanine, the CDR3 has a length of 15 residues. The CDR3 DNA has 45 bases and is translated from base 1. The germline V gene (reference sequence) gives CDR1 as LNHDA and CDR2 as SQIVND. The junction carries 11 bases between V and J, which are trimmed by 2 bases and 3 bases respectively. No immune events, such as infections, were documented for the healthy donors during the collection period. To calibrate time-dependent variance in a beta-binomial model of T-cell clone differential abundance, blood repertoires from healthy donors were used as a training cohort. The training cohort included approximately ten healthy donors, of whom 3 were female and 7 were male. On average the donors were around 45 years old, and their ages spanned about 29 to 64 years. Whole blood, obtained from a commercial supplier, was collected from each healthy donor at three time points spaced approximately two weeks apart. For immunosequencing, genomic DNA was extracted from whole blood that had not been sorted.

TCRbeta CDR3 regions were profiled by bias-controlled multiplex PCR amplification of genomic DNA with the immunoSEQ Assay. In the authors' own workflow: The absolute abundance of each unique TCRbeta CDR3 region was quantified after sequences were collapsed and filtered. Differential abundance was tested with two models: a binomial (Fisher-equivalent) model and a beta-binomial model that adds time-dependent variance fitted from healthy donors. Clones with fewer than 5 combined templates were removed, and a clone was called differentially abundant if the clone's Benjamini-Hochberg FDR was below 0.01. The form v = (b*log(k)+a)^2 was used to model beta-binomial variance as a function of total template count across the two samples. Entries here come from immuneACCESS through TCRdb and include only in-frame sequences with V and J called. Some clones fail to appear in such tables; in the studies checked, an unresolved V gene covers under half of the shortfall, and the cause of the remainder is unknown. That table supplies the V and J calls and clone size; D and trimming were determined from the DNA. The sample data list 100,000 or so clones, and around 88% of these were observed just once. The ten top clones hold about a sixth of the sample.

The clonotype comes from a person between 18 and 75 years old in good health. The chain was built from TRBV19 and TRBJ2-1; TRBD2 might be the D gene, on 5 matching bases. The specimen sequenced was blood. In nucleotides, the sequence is TGTGCCAGTAGTATAAGCGCTGGACTCTACAATGAGCAGTTCTTC. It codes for CASSISAGLYNEQFF.